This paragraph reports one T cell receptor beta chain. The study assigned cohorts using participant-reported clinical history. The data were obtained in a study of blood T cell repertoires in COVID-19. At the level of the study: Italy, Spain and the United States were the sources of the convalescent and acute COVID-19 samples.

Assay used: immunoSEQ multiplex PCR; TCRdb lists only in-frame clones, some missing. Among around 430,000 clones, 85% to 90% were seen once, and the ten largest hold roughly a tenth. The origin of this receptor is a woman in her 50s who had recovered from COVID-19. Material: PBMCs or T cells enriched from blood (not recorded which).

The CDR3, as DNA: TGTGCCTGGAGTGTAAAGCGGGGGGCGAGCACAGATACGCAGTATTTT. Its protein product is CAWSVKRGASTDTQYF. The V gene is TRBV30, the J gene TRBJ2-3; TRBD2 agrees at 9 bases. Per the germline V gene, CDR1 is GTSNPN and CDR2 is SVGIG (reference sequence). The CDR3 extends over 16 amino acids. The junction had 4 bases not matched to a gene; V was cut back by 0 bases and J by 0 bases.